This T cell receptor beta chain was sequenced in a study of a mutant IDH1 vaccine in newly diagnosed glioma. On this clone: Antigen: not known.

Time point denoted: week 5, during vaccination. With topical imiquimod, each dose of the vaccine consisted of 300 ug of mutant IDH1 20-mer peptide. The data were produced by immunoSEQ multiplex PCR, yet TCRdb's version contains in-frame clones alone and is incomplete. There are about 36,000 clones in the sample; roughly 79% occur only once, and 9% to 13% lies in the top ten. This CDR3 spans 14 amino acids. J gave up 3 bases and V 5 bases, and 3 bases lay outside the gene matches. The germline V gene has CDR1 SGHAT and CDR2 FQNNGV. The sequence derives from a man between 45 and 60 years old with glioma. V is TRBV11-2 and J is TRBJ2-7; 11 bases match TRBD2. The source was PBMCs, collected from a glioma patient whose treatment included an IDH1 peptide vaccine. The CDR3: CASSQTSGNYEQYF. The CDR3 DNA follows: TGTGCCAGCAGCCAGACTAGCGGGAACTACGAGCAGTACTTC.